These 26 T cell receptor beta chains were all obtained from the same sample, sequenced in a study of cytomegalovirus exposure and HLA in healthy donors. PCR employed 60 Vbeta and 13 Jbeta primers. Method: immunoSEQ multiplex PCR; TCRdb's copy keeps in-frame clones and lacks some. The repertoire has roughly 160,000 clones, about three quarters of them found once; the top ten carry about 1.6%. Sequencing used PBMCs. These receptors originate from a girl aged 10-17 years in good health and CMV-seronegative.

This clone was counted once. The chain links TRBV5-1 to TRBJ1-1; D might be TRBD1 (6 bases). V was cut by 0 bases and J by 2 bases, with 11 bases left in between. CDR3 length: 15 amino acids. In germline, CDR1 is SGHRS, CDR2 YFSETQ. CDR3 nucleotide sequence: TGCGCCAGCAGCTTGGAACTCAGGGGCAACACTGAAGCTTTCTTT. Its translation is CASSLELRGNTEAFF.

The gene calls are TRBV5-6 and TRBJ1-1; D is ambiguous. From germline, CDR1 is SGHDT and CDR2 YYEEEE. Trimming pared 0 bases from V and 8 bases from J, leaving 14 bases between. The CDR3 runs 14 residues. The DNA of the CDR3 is TGTGCCAGCAGCTTGGCTGGCCCTTTTTTCGAAGCTTTCTTT. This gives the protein CASSLAGPFFEAFF.

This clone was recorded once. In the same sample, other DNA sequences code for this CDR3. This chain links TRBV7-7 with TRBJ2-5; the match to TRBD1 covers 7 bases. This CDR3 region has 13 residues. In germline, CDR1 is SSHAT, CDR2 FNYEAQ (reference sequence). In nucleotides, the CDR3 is TGTGCTAGTAGTACAGGGGTCACAGAGACCCAGTACTTC. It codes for CASSTGVTETQYF.

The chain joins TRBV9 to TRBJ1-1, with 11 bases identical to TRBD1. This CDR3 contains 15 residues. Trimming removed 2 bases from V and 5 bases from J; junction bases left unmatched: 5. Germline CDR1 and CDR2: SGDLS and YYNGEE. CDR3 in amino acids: CASSVTGTGGTEAFF. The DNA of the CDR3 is TGTGCCAGCAGCGTTACCGGGACAGGGGGAACTGAAGCTTTCTTT.

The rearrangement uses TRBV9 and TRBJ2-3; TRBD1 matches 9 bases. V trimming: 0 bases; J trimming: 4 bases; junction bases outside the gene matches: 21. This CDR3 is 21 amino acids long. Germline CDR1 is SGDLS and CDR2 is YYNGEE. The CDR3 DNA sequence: TGTGCCAGCAGCGTAGTTCGGGTTGGCGGATCGGGACAGGGTCGTCCAGATACGCAGTATTTT. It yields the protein CASSVVRVGGSGQGRPDTQYF.

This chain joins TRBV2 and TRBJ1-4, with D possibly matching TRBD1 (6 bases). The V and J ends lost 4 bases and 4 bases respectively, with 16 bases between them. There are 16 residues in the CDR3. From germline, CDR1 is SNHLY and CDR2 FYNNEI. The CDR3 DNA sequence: TGTGCCAGCAGTGGGGGACCGGGACAATATAATGAAAAACTGTTTTTT. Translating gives CASSGGPGQYNEKLFF.

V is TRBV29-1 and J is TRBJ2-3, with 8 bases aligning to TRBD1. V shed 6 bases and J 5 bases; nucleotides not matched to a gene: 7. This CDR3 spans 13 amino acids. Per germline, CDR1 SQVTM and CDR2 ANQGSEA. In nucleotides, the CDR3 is TGCAGCGTGACGGGACAGGATAAAGATACGCAGTATTTT. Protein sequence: CSVTGQDKDTQYF.

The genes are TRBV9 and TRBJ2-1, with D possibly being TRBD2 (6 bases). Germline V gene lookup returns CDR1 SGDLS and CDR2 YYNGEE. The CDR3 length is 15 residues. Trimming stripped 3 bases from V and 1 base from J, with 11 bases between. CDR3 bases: TGTGCCAGCAGCGCCCGCGGGGCTTCCTACAATGAGCAGTTCTTC. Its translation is CASSARGASYNEQFF.

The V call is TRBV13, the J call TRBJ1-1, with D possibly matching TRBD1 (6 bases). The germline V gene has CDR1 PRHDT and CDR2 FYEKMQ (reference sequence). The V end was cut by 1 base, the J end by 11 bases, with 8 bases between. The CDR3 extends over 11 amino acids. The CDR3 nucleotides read TGTGCCAGCAGCTTAGCTACAGGGGCTTTCTTT. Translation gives CASSLATGAFF.

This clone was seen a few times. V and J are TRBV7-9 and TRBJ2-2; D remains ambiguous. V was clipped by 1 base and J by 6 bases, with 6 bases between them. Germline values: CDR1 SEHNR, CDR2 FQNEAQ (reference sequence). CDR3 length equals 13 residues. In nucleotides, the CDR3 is TGTGCCAGCAGCTTAGTTCTAGCCGGGGAGCTGTTTTTT. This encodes CASSLVLAGELFF.

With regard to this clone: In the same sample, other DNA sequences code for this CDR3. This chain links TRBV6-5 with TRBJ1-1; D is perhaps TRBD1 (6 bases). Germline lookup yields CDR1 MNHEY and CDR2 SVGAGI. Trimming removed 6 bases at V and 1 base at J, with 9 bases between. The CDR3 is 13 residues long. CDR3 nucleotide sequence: TGTGCCAGCAGGCTACAGGGGAACACTGAAGCTTTCTTT. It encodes CASRLQGNTEAFF.

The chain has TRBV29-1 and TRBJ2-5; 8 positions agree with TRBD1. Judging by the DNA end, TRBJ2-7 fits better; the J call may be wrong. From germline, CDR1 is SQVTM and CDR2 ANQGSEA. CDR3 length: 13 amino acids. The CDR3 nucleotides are TGCAGCGTTGCCCTGACAGGGGTTCACGAGCAGTACTTC. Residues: CSVALTGVHEQYF.

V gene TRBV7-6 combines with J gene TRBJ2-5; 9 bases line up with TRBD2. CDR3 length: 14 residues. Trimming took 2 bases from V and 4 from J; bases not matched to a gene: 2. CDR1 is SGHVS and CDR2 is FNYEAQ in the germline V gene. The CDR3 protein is CASSLSAGGETQYF. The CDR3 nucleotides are TGTGCCAGCAGCTTATCAGCGGGGGGAGAGACCCAGTACTTC.

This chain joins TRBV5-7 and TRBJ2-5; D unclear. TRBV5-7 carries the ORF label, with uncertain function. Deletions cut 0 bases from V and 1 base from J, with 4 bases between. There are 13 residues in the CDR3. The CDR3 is CASSLVGQETQYF. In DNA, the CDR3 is TGTGCCAGCAGCTTGGTCGGCCAAGAGACCCAGTACTTC.

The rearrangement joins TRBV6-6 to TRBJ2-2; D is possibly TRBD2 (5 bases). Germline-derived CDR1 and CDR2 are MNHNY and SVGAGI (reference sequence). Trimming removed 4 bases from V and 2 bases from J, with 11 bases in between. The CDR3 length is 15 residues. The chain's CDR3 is CASSSEGSNTGELFF. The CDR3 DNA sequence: TGTGCCAGCAGTTCCGAGGGATCAAACACCGGGGAGCTGTTTTTT.

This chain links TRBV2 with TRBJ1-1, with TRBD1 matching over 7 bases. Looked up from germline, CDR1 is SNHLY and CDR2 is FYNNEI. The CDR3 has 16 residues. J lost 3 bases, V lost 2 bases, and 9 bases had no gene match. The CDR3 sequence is CASSEPTGARDTEAFF. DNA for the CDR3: TGTGCCAGCAGTGAACCAACAGGGGCGAGGGACACTGAAGCTTTCTTT.

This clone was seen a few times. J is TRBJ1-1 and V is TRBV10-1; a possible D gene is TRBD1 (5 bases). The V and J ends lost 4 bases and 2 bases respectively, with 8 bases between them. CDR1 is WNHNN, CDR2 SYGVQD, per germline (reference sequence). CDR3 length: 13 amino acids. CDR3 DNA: TGCGCCAGCAGTGTTGACAGAAACACTGAAGCTTTCTTT. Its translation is CASSVDRNTEAFF.

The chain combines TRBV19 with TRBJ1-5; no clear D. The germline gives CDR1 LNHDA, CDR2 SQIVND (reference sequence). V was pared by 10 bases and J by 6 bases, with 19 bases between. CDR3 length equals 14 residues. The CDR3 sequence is CATNQAPEGQPQHF. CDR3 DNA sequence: TGTGCCACCAATCAGGCACCCGAGGGTCAGCCCCAGCATTTT.

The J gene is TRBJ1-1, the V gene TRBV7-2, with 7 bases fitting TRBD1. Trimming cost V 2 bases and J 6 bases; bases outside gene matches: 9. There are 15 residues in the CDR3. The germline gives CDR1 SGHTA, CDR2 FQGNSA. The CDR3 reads CASSLLSGQGAEAFF. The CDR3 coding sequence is TGTGCCAGCAGCTTACTTTCAGGGCAGGGGGCTGAAGCTTTCTTT.

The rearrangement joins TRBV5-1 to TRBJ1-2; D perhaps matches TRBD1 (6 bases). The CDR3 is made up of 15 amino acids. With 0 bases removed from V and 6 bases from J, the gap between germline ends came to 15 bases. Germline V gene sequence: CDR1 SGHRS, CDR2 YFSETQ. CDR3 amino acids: CASSLAGAAKDGYTF. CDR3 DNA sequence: TGCGCCAGCAGCTTGGCAGGGGCGGCTAAGGATGGCTACACCTTC.

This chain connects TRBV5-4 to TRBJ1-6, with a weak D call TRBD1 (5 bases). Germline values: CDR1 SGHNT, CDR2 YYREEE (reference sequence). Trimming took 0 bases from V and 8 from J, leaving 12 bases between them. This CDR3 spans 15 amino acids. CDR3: CASSLVPGGDSPLHF. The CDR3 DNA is TGTGCCAGCAGCTTGGTTCCGGGAGGGGATTCACCCCTCCACTTT.

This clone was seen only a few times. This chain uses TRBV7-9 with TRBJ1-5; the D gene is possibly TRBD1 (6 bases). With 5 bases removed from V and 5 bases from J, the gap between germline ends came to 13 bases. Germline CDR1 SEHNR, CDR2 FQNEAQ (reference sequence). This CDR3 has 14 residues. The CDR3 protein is CASSGGAGDQPQHF. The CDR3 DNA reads TGTGCCAGCAGCGGGGGGGCAGGCGATCAGCCCCAGCATTTT.

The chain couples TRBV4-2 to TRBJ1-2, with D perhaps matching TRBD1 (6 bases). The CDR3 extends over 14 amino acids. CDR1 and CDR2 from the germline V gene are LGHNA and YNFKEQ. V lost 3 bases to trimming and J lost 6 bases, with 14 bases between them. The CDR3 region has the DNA TGTGCCAGCAGCCACCTTACAGGGTTAGATGGCTACACCTTC. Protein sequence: CASSHLTGLDGYTF.

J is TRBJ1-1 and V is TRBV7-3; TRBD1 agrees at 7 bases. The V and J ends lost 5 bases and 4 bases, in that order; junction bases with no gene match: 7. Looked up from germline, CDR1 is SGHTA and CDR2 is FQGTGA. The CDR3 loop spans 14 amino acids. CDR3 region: CASSPGTVGTEAFF. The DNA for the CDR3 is TGTGCCAGCAGCCCCGGGACAGTGGGCACTGAAGCTTTCTTT.

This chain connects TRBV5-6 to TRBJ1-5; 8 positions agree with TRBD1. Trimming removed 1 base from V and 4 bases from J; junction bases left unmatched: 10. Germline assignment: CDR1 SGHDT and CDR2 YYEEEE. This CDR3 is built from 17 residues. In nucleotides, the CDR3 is TGTGCCAGCAGCTTGAAAGGCCGACAGGGGTATAATCAGCCCCAGCATTTT. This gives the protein CASSLKGRQGYNQPQHF. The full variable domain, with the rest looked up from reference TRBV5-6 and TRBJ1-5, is DAGVTQSPTHLIKTRGQQVTLRCSPKSGHDTVSWYQQALGQGPQFIFQYYEEEERQRGNFPDRFSGHQFPNYSSELNVNALLLGDSALYLCASSLKGRQGYNQPQHFGDGTRLSIL.

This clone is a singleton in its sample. The CDR3: CATYLRDIPTGELFF. In DNA form, the CDR3 reads TGTGCCACCTATCTTCGGGACATCCCCACCGGGGAGCTGTTTTTT. V gene TRBV6-4 combines with J gene TRBJ2-2; D is perhaps TRBD1 (6 bases). Germline V gene data show CDR1 as MRHNA and CDR2 as SNTAGT. The CDR3 has 15 amino acids. V was clipped by 10 bases and J by 4 bases, with 19 bases between them.